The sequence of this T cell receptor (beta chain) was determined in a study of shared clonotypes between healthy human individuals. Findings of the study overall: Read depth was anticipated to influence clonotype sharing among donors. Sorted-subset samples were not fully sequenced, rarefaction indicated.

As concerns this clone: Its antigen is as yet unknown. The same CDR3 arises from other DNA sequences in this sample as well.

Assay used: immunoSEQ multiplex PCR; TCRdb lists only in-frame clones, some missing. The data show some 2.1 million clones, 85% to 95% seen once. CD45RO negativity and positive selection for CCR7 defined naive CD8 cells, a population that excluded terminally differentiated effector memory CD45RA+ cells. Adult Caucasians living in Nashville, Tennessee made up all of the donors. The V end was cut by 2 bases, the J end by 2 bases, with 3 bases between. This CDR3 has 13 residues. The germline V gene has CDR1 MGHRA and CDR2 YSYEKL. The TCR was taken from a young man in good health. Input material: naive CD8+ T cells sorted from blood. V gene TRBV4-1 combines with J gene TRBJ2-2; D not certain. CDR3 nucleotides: TGCGCCAGCAGCCAATTAAACACCGGGGAGCTGTTTTTT. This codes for CASSQLNTGELFF.